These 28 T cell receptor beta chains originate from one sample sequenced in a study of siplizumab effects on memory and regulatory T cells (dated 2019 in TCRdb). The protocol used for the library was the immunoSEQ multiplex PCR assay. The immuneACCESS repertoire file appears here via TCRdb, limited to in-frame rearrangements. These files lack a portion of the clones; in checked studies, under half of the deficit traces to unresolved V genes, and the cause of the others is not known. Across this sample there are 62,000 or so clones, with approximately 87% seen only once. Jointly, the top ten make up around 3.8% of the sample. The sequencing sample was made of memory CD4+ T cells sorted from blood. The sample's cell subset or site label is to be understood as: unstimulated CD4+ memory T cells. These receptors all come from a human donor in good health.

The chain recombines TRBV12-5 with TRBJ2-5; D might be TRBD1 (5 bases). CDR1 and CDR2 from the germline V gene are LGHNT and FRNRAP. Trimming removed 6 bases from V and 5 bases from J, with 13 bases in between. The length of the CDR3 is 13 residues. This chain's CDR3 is CASGSGISETQYF. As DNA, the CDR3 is TGTGCTAGTGGGTCAGGGATTTCGGAGACCCAGTACTTC.

The DNA for the CDR3 is TGTGCCAGCATCGAGGGGAGGAGAGGAAAGTACGAGCAGTACTTC. The encoded protein is CASIEGRRGKYEQYF. J is TRBJ2-7 and V is TRBV7-8; possibly TRBD2 for D (6 bases). The ends were cut back, 7 bases at V and 4 bases at J, with 20 bases in the middle. The CDR3 has 15 residues. Germline CDR1 and CDR2: SGHVS and FQNEAQ.

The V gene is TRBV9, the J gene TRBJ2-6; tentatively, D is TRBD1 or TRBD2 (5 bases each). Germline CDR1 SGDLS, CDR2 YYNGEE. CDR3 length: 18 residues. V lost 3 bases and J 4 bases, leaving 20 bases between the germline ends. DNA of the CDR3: TGTGCCAGCAGCGGACCGGGGCCCGCCTCGATAGGGGCCAACGTCCTGACTTTC. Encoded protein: CASSGPGPASIGANVLTF.

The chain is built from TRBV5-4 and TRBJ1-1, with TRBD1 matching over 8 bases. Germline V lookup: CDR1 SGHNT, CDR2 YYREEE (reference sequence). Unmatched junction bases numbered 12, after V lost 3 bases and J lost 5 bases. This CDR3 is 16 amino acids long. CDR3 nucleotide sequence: TGTGCCAGCAGCTGGGAGGGCAGGGGGCTAGCTACTGAAGCTTTCTTT. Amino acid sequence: CASSWEGRGLATEAFF.

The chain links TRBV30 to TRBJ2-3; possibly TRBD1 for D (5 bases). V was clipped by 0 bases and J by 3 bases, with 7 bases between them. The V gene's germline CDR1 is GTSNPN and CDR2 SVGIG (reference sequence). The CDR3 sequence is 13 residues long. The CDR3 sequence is CAWSVKGTDTQYF. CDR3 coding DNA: TGTGCCTGGAGTGTGAAGGGGACAGATACGCAGTATTTT.

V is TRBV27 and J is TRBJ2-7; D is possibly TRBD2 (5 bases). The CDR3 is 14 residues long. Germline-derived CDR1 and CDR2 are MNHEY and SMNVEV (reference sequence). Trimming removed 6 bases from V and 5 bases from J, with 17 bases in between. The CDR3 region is CASRLMEVIHEQYF. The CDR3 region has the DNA TGTGCCAGCAGGTTGATGGAGGTAATCCACGAGCAGTACTTC.

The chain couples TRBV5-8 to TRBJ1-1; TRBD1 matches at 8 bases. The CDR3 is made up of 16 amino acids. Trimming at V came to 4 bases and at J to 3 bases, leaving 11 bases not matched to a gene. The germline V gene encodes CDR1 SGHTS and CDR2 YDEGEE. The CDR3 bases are TGTGCCAGCAGCCGATACAGGGGGGGTGCGGACACTGAAGCTTTCTTT. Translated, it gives CASSRYRGGADTEAFF.

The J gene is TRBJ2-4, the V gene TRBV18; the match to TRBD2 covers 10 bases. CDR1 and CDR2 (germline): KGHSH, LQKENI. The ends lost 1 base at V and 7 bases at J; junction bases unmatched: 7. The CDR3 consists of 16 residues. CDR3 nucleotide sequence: TGTGCCAGCTCACCACGGCAACTAGCGGGACTCAACATTCAGTACTTC. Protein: CASSPRQLAGLNIQYF.

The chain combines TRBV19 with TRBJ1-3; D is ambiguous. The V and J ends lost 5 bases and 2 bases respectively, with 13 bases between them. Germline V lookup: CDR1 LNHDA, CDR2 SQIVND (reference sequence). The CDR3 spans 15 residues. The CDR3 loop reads CASSSGGSAGNTIYF. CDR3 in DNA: TGTGCCAGTAGTTCCGGTGGATCGGCTGGAAACACCATATATTTT.

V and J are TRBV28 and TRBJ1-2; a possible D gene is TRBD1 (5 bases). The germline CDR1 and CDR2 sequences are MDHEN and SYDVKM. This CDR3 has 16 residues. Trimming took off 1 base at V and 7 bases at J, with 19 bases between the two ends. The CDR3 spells CASSLSGPLQGGGYTF. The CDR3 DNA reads TGTGCCAGCAGTTTATCGGGTCCCCTTCAGGGTGGTGGCTACACCTTC.

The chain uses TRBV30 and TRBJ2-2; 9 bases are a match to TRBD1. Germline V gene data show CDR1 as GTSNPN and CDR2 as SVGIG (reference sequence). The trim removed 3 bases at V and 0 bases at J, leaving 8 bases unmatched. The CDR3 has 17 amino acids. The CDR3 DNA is TGTGCCTGGAGGATCGGACAGGGGAGGACGAACACCGGGGAGCTGTTTTTT. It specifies CAWRIGQGRTNTGELFF.

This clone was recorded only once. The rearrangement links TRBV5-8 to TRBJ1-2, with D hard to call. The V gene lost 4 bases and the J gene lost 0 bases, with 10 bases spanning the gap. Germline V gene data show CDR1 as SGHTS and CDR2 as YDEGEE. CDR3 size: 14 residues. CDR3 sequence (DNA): TGTGCCAGCAGCCTAGGACCTGCTAACTATGGCTACACCTTC. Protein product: CASSLGPANYGYTF.

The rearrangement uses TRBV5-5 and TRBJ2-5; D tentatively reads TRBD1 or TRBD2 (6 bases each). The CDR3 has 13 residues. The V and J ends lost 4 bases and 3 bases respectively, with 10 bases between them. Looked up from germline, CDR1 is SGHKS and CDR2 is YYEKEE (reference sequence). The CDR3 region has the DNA TGTGCCAGCAGCCTGGGGGGCAAAGAGACCCAGTACTTC. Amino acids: CASSLGGKETQYF.

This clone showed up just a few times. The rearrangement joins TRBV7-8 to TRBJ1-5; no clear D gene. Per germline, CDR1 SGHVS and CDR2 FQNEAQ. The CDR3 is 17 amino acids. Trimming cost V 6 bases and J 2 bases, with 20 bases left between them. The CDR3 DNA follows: TGTGCCAGCAGTTTATCGAGACCACCTTGGGGCAATCAGCCCCAGCATTTT. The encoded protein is CASSLSRPPWGNQPQHF.

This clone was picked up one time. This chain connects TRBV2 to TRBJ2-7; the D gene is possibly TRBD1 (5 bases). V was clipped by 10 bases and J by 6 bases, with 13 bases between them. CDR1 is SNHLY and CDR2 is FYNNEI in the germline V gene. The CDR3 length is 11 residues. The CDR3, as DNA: TGTGCCAACGGTTATGGGGCCGAGCAGTACTTC. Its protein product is CANGYGAEQYF.

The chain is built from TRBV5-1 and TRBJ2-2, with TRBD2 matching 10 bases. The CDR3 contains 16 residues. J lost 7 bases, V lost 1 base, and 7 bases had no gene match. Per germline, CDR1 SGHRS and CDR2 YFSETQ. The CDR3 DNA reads TGCGCCAGCAGCTTGTCCTTAGCGGGGGGAATCGGGGAGCTGTTTTTT. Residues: CASSLSLAGGIGELFF. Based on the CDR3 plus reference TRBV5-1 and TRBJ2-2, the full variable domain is KAGVTQTPRYLIKTRGQQVTLSCSPISGHRSVSWYQQTPGQGLQFLFEYFSETQRNKGNFPGRFSGRQFSNSRSEMNVSTLELGDSALYLCASSLSLAGGIGELFFGEGSRLTVL.

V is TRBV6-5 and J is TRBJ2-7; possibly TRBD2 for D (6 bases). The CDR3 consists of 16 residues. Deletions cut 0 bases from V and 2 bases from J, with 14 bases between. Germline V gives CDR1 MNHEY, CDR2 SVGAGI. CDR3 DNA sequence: TGTGCCAGCAGTTACTCGCACCAGTCGGGGGCCTACGAGCAGTACTTC. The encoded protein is CASSYSHQSGAYEQYF.

The CDR3 protein is CASSQGRGAYGYTF. CDR3 in DNA: TGCGCCAGCAGCCAAGGAAGGGGGGCCTATGGCTACACCTTC. V gene TRBV4-1 combines with J gene TRBJ1-2; D perhaps matches TRBD1 (6 bases). Trimming cost V 1 base and J 4 bases, with 10 bases left between them. The CDR3 is 14 residues long. Germline CDR1 reads MGHRA; CDR2 reads YSYEKL.

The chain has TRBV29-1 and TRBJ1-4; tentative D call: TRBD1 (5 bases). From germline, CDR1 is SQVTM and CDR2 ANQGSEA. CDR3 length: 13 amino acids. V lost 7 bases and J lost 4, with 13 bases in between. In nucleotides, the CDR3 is TGCAGCGCTCCGGGACGGGATAATGAAAAACTGTTTTTT. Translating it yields CSAPGRDNEKLFF.

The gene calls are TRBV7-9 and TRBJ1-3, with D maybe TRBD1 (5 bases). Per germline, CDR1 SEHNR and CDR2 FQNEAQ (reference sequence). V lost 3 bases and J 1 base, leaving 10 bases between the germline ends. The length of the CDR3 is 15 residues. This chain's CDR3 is CASSFGAESGNTIYF. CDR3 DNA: TGTGCCAGCAGCTTTGGGGCGGAATCTGGAAACACCATATATTTT.

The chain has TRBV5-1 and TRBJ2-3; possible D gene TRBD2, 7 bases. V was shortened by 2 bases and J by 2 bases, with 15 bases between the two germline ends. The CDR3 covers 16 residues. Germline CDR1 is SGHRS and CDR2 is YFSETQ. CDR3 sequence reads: CASSFSAGAPTDTQYF. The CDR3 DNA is TGCGCCAGCAGCTTTTCTGCGGGGGCCCCCACAGATACGCAGTATTTT.

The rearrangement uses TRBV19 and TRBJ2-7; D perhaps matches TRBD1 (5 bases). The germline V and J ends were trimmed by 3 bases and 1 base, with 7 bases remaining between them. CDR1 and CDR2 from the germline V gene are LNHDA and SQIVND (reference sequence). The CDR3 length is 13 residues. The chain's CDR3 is CASSMDTSYEQYF. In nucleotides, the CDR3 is TGTGCCAGTAGTATGGACACTTCCTACGAGCAGTACTTC.

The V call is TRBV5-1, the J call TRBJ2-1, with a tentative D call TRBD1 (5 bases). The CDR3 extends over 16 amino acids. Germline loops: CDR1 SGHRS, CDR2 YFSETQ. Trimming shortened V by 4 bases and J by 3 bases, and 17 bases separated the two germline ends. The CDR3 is CASSLPRATFYNEQFF. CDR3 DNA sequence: TGCGCCAGCAGCCTTCCCAGGGCTACCTTCTACAATGAGCAGTTCTTC.

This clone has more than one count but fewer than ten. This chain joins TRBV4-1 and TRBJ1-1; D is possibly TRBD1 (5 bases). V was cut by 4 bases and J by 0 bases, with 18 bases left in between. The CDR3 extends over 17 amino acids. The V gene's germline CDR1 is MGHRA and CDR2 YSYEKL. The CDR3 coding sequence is TGCGCCAGCAGCCCCGGGACCAGACTATTGGTGAACACTGAAGCTTTCTTT. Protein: CASSPGTRLLVNTEAFF.

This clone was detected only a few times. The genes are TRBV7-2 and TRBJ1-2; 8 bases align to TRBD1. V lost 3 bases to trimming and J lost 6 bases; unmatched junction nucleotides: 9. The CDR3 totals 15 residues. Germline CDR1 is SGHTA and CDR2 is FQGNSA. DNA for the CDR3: TGTGCCAGCAGCTTTAACAGGGGGAGGGTGAATGGCTACACCTTC. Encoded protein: CASSFNRGRVNGYTF.

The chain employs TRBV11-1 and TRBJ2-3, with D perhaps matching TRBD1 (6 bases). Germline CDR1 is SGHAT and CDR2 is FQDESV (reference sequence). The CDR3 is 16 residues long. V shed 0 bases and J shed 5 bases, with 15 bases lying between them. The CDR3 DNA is TGTGCCAGCAGCTTAGCTGGACAGCCCGCCATAGATACGCAGTATTTT. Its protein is CASSLAGQPAIDTQYF. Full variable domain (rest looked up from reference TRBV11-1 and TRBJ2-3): EAEVAQSPRYKITEKSQAVAFWCDPISGHATLYWYRQILGQGPELLVQFQDESVVDDSQLPKDRFSAERLKGVDSTLKIQPAELGDSAMYLCASSLAGQPAIDTQYFGPGTRLTVL.

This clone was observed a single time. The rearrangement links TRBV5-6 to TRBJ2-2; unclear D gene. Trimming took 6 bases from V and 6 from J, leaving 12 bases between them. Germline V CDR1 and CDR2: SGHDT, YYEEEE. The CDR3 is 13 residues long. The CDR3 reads CASTVRVAGELFF. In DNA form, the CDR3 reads TGTGCCAGCACCGTAAGGGTAGCCGGGGAGCTGTTTTTT.

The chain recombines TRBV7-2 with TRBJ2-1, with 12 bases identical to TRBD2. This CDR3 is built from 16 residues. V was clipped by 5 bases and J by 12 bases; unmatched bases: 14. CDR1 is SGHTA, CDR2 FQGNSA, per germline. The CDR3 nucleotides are TGTGCCAGCAGCGCAGGACTAGCGGGAAGACTCCTCGGGCAGTTCTTC. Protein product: CASSAGLAGRLLGQFF.